The 27 T cell receptor beta chains below were found in one sample sequenced in a study of T cells in Graves' hyperthyroidism and ophthalmopathy. Amplification targeted TCR beta CDR3 regions from RNA transcripts. Initially, a first-round RT-PCR of the TCR CDR3 employed the HTBI primer set. MiXCR, applied by TCRdb to the multiplex PCR reads, yields one record per CDR3 protein. The repertoire has roughly 580,000 distinct CDR3 sequences, about 15% of them found once; the top ten carry more than 4.5%. The source material was blood. The receptors shown here come from a woman aged 30 to 39 with Graves' hyperthyroidism that later progressed to Graves' ophthalmopathy.

The CDR3, as DNA: TGCGCCAGCAGCTTGGCCGGGGCGGGAGGGAAAGAGACCCAGTACTTC. Its translation is CASSLAGAGGKETQYF. The chain links TRBV5-1 to TRBJ2-5; TRBD2 matches at 9 bases. Per the germline V gene, CDR1 is SGHRS and CDR2 is YFSETQ. Trimming at V came to 0 bases and at J to 3 bases, leaving 6 bases not matched to a gene. The CDR3 has 16 amino acids.

This clonotype was detected ten times or more. The V gene is TRBV30, the J gene TRBJ2-7; the D gene could be TRBD1 or TRBD2 (5 bases each). The V end lost 4 bases, the J end lost 4 bases, and 8 bases lay between the germline ends. The CDR3 totals 11 residues. Germline V gene data show CDR1 as GTSNPN and CDR2 as SVGIG (reference sequence). The chain's CDR3 is CAWMGVYEQYF. The CDR3 DNA sequence: TGTGCCTGGATGGGGGTGTACGAGCAGTACTTC.

The V gene is TRBV30, the J gene TRBJ2-7, with D maybe TRBD2 (5 bases). Germline CDR1 and CDR2: GTSNPN and SVGIG (reference sequence). The CDR3 is made up of 14 amino acids. V was trimmed by 1 base and J by 2 bases, leaving 12 bases between them. The CDR3 is CAWSALDGTYEQYF. In nucleotides, the CDR3 is TGTGCCTGGAGTGCCCTGGACGGGACCTACGAGCAGTACTTC.

This clonotype was observed many times. The chain uses TRBV7-9 and TRBJ2-3; D is possibly TRBD2 (5 bases). V lost 5 bases and J lost 2, with 14 bases in between. In germline, CDR1 is SEHNR, CDR2 FQNEAQ (reference sequence). The CDR3 has 15 residues. CDR3 nucleotide sequence: TGTGCCAGCAGCCGGACTCGATTAAACACAGATACGCAGTATTTT. Amino acid sequence: CASSRTRLNTDTQYF.

This clonotype was recorded many times. The J gene is TRBJ2-1, the V gene TRBV12-3 or TRBV12-4; the match to TRBD2 covers 12 bases. The length of the CDR3 is 15 residues. Trimming took 6 bases from V and 9 from J; bases not matched to a gene: 9. The CDR3 loop reads CASRFRLAGEAEQFF. The CDR3, as DNA: TGTGCCAGCAGATTCCGACTAGCGGGAGAGGCTGAGCAGTTCTTC.

This clonotype was observed many times. This chain joins TRBV7-9 and TRBJ1-4; D is unclear. V shed 2 bases and J shed 0 bases, with 13 bases lying between them. Germline values: CDR1 SEHNR, CDR2 FQNEAQ (reference sequence). The CDR3 runs 17 residues. CDR3: CASSLTAAGATNEKLFF. The CDR3 DNA reads TGTGCCAGCAGCTTAACGGCAGCGGGTGCAACTAATGAAAAACTGTTTTTT.

This chain connects TRBV4-1 to TRBJ2-2; TRBD2 matches at 8 bases. This CDR3 contains 16 residues. J gave up 1 base and V 4 bases, and 5 bases lay outside the gene matches. The germline V gene has CDR1 MGHRA and CDR2 YSYEKL. The chain's CDR3 is CASSRPLAENTGELFF. In nucleotides, the CDR3 is TGCGCCAGCAGCCGCCCACTAGCGGAGAACACCGGGGAGCTGTTTTTT.

This clonotype was observed at least ten times. The chain carries TRBV30 and TRBJ2-2; no clear D gene. The length of the CDR3 is 12 residues. Germline-derived CDR1 and CDR2 are GTSNPN and SVGIG (reference sequence). V was shortened by 4 bases and J by 1 base, with 4 bases between the two germline ends. This CDR3 reads CAWTQNTGELFF. The CDR3 DNA is TGTGCCTGGACCCAGAACACCGGGGAGCTGTTTTTT.

This clonotype was observed at least ten times. This chain uses TRBV6-1 with TRBJ2-1; 11 bases agree with TRBD2. This CDR3 contains 18 residues. CDR1 and CDR2 from the germline V gene are MNHNS and SASEGT. V was pared by 5 bases and J by 4 bases, with 13 bases of the junction left unmatched. CDR3 amino acids: CASSSPVTSGRSYNEQFF. The DNA for the CDR3 is TGTGCCAGCAGTTCGCCCGTAACTAGCGGGAGATCGTACAATGAGCAGTTCTTC.

This clonotype was seen a few times. V gene TRBV27 combines with J gene TRBJ2-7; TRBD1 agrees at 7 bases. The CDR3 contains 14 residues. Trimming removed 7 bases from V and 7 bases from J; junction bases left unmatched: 13. Germline V gene data show CDR1 as MNHEY and CDR2 as SMNVEV (reference sequence). CDR3 in DNA: TGTGCCAGCACACCACGACAGGGCCCCGGGGAGCAGTACTTC. It specifies CASTPRQGPGEQYF.

This clonotype has at least ten counts. The CDR3 is CASSNQTGVFGIVGEKLFF. The CDR3 DNA is TGTGCCAGCAGTAACCAGACAGGGGTGTTCGGGATCGTTGGTGAAAAACTGTTTTTT. The rearrangement uses TRBV12-3 or TRBV12-4 and TRBJ1-4, with 8 positions matching TRBD1. The CDR3 covers 19 residues. V lost 5 bases, J lost 7 bases, and 21 bases stayed unmatched.

There are many counts of this clonotype. The chain is built from TRBV15 and TRBJ2-5; tentatively, D is TRBD1 (5 bases). Germline CDR1 is LNHNV and CDR2 is YYDKDF (reference sequence). Trimming left V 5 bases short and J 2 bases short, with 12 bases between. CDR3 length equals 14 residues. CDR3 region: CATSFSQAQETQYF. DNA for the CDR3: TGTGCCACCAGCTTCTCACAGGCACAAGAGACCCAGTACTTC.

This clonotype occurred a few times. The rearrangement uses TRBV19 and TRBJ2-1; 7 bases map to TRBD1. V lost 4 bases, J lost 3 bases, and 12 bases stayed unmatched. Germline CDR1 LNHDA, CDR2 SQIVND (reference sequence). The CDR3 length is 17 residues. The CDR3 sequence: CASSTQSGNRGYNEQFF. In DNA form, the CDR3 reads TGTGCCAGTAGTACGCAATCGGGGAACAGGGGCTACAATGAGCAGTTCTTC.

This clonotype has at least ten counts. V gene TRBV3-1 combines with J gene TRBJ1-2, with 7 bases that match TRBD1. The germline V gene has CDR1 LGHDT and CDR2 YNNKEL (reference sequence). Germline trimming cut 1 base from V and 2 bases from J; bases unmatched to any gene: 4. The CDR3 runs to 15 residues. Written as DNA, the CDR3 is TGTGCCAGCAGCCAAGTGGGACAGAGCAACTATGGCTACACCTTC. Its translation is CASSQVGQSNYGYTF. Combining the CDR3 with reference TRBV3-1 and TRBJ1-2 gives the whole variable domain DTAVSQTPKYLVTQMGNDKSIKCEQNLGHDTMYWYKQDSKKFLKIMFSYNNKELIINETVPNRFSPKSPDKAHLNLHINSLELGDSAVYFCASSQVGQSNYGYTFGSGTRLTVV.

J is TRBJ2-7 and V is TRBV28; D is unclear. Trimming cost V 2 bases and J 1 base, with 9 bases left between them. The length of the CDR3 is 14 residues. Germline V gives CDR1 MDHEN, CDR2 SYDVKM. As DNA, the CDR3 is TGTGCCAGCAGTTTAATTGGAGCTTCCTACGAGCAGTACTTC. Its translation: CASSLIGASYEQYF.

This clonotype appeared many times. This chain connects TRBV12-3 or TRBV12-4 to TRBJ2-1; D unresolved. V lost 7 bases, J lost 0 bases, and 7 bases lay in between. The CDR3 totals 13 residues. In DNA, the CDR3 is TGTGCCAGCACCAGGAGCTCCTACAATGAGCAGTTCTTC. Protein: CASTRSSYNEQFF.

This chain joins TRBV20-1 and TRBJ2-7; weak D call: TRBD2 (5 bases). V lost 8 bases, J lost 2 bases, and 10 bases lay in between. The CDR3 loop spans 11 amino acids. In germline, CDR1 is DFQATT, CDR2 SNEGSKA (reference sequence). CDR3 sequence reads: CSLDSTYEQYF. In DNA form, the CDR3 reads TGCAGTTTGGACTCAACCTACGAGCAGTACTTC.

This chain uses TRBV5-1 with TRBJ2-2, with D tentatively TRBD2 (5 bases). Germline V CDR1 and CDR2: SGHRS, YFSETQ. Trimming removed 2 bases at V and 0 bases at J, with 8 bases between. This CDR3 comprises 15 residues. Here the CDR3 DNA reads TGCGCCAGCAGCTTCGGGAACTCGAACACCGGGGAGCTGTTTTTT. Its protein is CASSFGNSNTGELFF. The full variable domain, with the rest looked up from reference TRBV5-1 and TRBJ2-2, is KAGVTQTPRYLIKTRGQQVTLSCSPISGHRSVSWYQQTPGQGLQFLFEYFSETQRNKGNFPGRFSGRQFSNSRSEMNVSTLELGDSALYLCASSFGNSNTGELFFGEGSRLTVL.

Worth noting for this clonotype: This clone may be a read error of a much larger clone one base away. The chain links TRBV28 to TRBJ1-5; D is perhaps TRBD1 (6 bases). Germline CDR1 MDHEN, CDR2 SYDVKM. This CDR3 contains 15 residues. The CDR3 spells CASSLTGTRNRPQHF. The CDR3 DNA follows: TGTGCCAGCAGTTTGACCGGGACACGAAATCGGCCCCAGCATTTT.

The J gene is TRBJ2-5, the V gene TRBV4-1; 9 bases are a match to TRBD1. Unmatched junction bases numbered 10, after V lost 2 bases and J lost 6 bases. Germline lookup yields CDR1 MGHRA and CDR2 YSYEKL. This CDR3 region has 16 residues. As DNA, the CDR3 is TGCGCCAGCAGCCAAATTAGGGGACAGGGCTTCCAGACCCAGTACTTC. Translation gives CASSQIRGQGFQTQYF.

This clonotype was observed many times. The J gene is TRBJ1-1, the V gene TRBV12-5; D is undetermined. Trimming cost V 0 bases and J 4 bases, with 12 bases left between them. The CDR3 has 15 amino acids. Germline V CDR1 and CDR2: LGHNT, FRNRAP. CDR3 sequence (DNA): TGTGCTAGTGGTTTGGTAACCCTAAGGAGCACTGAAGCTTTCTTT. Its translation is CASGLVTLRSTEAFF. Complete variable domain (other parts from reference TRBV12-5 and TRBJ1-1): DARVTQTPRHKVTEMGQEVTMRCQPILGHNTVFWYRQTMMQGLELLAYFRNRAPLDDSGMPKDRFSAEMPDATLATLKIQPSEPRDSAVYFCASGLVTLRSTEAFFGQGTRLTVV.

Ten or more counts support this clonotype. The rearrangement links TRBV5-6 to TRBJ2-1; 10 bases match TRBD2. CDR1 is SGHDT and CDR2 is YYEEEE in the germline V gene. This CDR3 is built from 16 residues. V lost 0 bases and J lost 8; bases outside the gene matches: 8. The CDR3 reads CASSLAASGSLDEQFF. The CDR3 DNA reads as TGTGCCAGCAGCTTGGCCGCTAGCGGGAGTCTCGATGAGCAGTTCTTC.

This clonotype was picked up many times. The rearrangement uses TRBV7-6 and TRBJ2-7; 8 nucleotides line up with TRBD2. In germline, CDR1 is SGHVS, CDR2 FNYEAQ. Trimming at V came to 0 bases and at J to 6 bases, leaving 7 bases not matched to a gene. The length of the CDR3 is 15 residues. DNA for the CDR3: TGTGCCAGCAGCTTAGCTGGGACTAGACGGCGCGAGCAGTACTTC. Protein sequence: CASSLAGTRRREQYF.

In this sample, this clonotype turned up a few times. This chain joins TRBV5-1 and TRBJ2-1; 12 bases are a match to TRBD2. Trimming at V came to 1 base and at J to 5 bases, leaving 1 base not matched to a gene. This CDR3 comprises 15 residues. Per germline, CDR1 SGHRS and CDR2 YFSETQ. The DNA of the CDR3 is TGCGCCAGCAGCTTGAGGACTAGCGGGAACAATGAGCAGTTCTTC. Its protein is CASSLRTSGNNEQFF. Complete variable domain (other parts from reference TRBV5-1 and TRBJ2-1): KAGVTQTPRYLIKTRGQQVTLSCSPISGHRSVSWYQQTPGQGLQFLFEYFSETQRNKGNFPGRFSGRQFSNSRSEMNVSTLELGDSALYLCASSLRTSGNNEQFFGPGTRLTVL.

This clonotype was seen ten or more times. V usage is TRBV10-3 and J usage is TRBJ2-7, with D uncertain. The CDR3 is 13 amino acids. V was trimmed by 3 bases and J by 4 bases, leaving 10 bases between them. CDR1 and CDR2 from the germline V gene are ENHRY and SYGVKD. In DNA, the CDR3 is TGTGCCATCAGTGACCGCGGCCCATACGAGCAGTACTTC. Amino acids: CAISDRGPYEQYF.

The chain joins TRBV7-9 to TRBJ1-1; the match to TRBD1 covers 8 bases. The CDR3 totals 17 residues. J was trimmed by 6 bases and V by 5 bases; bases with no gene match: 17. Germline CDR1 and CDR2: SEHNR and FQNEAQ (reference sequence). The CDR3, as DNA: TGTGCCAGCAGCGGGACCGGGACAGGTCGTCCTGATCCTGAAGCTTTCTTT. It specifies CASSGTGTGRPDPEAFF.

This clonotype was recorded at least ten times. The chain joins TRBV20-1 to TRBJ2-7, with D tentatively TRBD1 (5 bases). The germline V gene encodes CDR1 DFQATT and CDR2 SNEGSKA (reference sequence). Trimming removed 4 bases at V and 6 bases at J, with 16 bases between. The CDR3 sequence is 13 residues long. The CDR3 here is CSATTGHASEQYF. CDR3 sequence (DNA): TGCAGTGCTACTACAGGCCACGCGAGCGAGCAGTACTTC.